These 4 T cell receptor beta chains came from one sample sequenced in a study of T cells after yellow fever vaccination. One entry per CDR3 protein results from TCRdb running MiXCR on the 5' RACE reads. The sample shows about 320,000 distinct CDR3 sequences, around 4.3% of them seen only once. This sample comprised PBMCs, obtained 15 days after the yellow fever booster vaccination. The origin of the receptors is a man between 18 and 29 years old who received the YFV17D yellow fever vaccine.

J is TRBJ2-3 and V is TRBV7-2; 10 nucleotides align to TRBD2. In germline, CDR1 is SGHTA, CDR2 FQGNSA. The CDR3 length is 16 residues. V dropped 5 bases and J dropped 3; count of bases not matched to a gene: 8. The CDR3 reads CASSTGLAGGTDTQYF. CDR3 DNA: TGTGCCAGCAGCACAGGTTTAGCGGGGGGTACAGATACGCAGTATTTT.

This clonotype appeared once. This chain uses TRBV7-2 with TRBJ1-3; no firm D call. Germline CDR1 is SGHTA and CDR2 is FQGNSA. V lost 2 bases and J 1 base, leaving 9 bases between the germline ends. The CDR3 has 15 residues. The CDR3, as DNA: TGTGCCAGCAGCTTAAGCTCCCAATCTGGAAACACCATATATTTT. Translation: CASSLSSQSGNTIYF.

This clonotype was picked up many times. V is TRBV6-6 and J is TRBJ2-7; D call uncertain. Per germline, CDR1 MNHNY and CDR2 SVGAGI (reference sequence). Trimming removed 7 bases at V and 0 bases at J, with 10 bases between. There are 13 residues in the CDR3. CDR3 in DNA: TGTGCCAGCACTCCCCACGGCTCCTACGAGCAGTACTTC. It is translated as CASTPHGSYEQYF.

The sample holds a few counts of this clonotype. The chain carries TRBV7-2 and TRBJ2-3; no definite D call. Germline V gene data show CDR1 as SGHTA and CDR2 as FQGNSA. The germline V and J ends were trimmed by 4 bases and 5 bases, with 10 bases remaining between them. The CDR3 spans 13 residues. The CDR3 protein is CASSSSVGDTQYF. The CDR3 nucleotides read TGTGCCAGCAGCTCCTCGGTTGGAGATACGCAGTATTTT.